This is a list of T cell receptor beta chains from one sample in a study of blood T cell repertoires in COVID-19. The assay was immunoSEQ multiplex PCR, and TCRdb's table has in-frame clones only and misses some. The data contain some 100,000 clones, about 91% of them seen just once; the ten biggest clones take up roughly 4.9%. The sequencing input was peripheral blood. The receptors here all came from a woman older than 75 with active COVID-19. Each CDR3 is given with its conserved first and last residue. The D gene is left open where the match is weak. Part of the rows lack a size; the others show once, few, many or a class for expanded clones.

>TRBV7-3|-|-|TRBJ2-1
CASSLKVKRSSYNEQFF
TGTGCCAGCAGCTTAAAAGTGAAGCGGAGCTCCTACAATGAGCAGTTCTTC
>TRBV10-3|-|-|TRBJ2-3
CAISDVAWRTDTQYF
TGTGCCATCAGTGACGTAGCATGGCGGACAGATACGCAGTATTTT
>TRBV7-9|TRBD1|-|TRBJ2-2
CASSSGTGGIGELFF
TGTGCCAGCAGCTCCGGGACAGGGGGCATCGGGGAGCTGTTTTTT
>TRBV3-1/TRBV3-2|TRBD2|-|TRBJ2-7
CASSQAGLADEQYF
TGTGCCAGCAGCCAAGCGGGACTAGCCGACGAGCAGTACTTC
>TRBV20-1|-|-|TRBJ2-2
CSARSDAKLFF
TGCAGTGCTAGGAGTGATGCGAAGCTGTTTTTT
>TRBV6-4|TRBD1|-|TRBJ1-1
CASSLGQGNTEAFF
TGTGCCAGCAGCTTGGGACAGGGAAACACTGAAGCTTTCTTT
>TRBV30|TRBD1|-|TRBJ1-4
CAWSRGQGGEKLFF
TGTGCCTGGAGCCGCGGACAGGGAGGGGAAAAACTGTTTTTT
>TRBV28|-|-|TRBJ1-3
CATRKAGDVLGNTIYF
TGTGCCACGAGAAAGGCAGGCGACGTTCTGGGAAACACCATATATTTT
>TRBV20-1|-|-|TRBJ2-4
CSAGQPNIQYF
TGCAGTGCTGGACAGCCAAACATTCAGTACTTC
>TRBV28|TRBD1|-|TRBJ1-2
CASSLQDRVLGYTF
TGTGCCAGCAGTTTACAGGACAGGGTCCTTGGCTACACCTTC
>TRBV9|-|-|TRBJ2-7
CASSQTGYEQYF
TGTGCCAGCAGCCAGACAGGTTACGAGCAGTACTTC
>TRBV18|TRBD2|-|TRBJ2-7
CASSPSGRAVYEQYF
TGTGCCAGCTCCCCTAGCGGGAGGGCCGTATACGAGCAGTACTTC
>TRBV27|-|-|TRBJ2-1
CASSLLAGSSYNEQFF
TGTGCCAGCAGTTTGTTGGCGGGGAGCTCCTACAATGAGCAGTTCTTC
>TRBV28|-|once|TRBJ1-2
CASSSRGLYGYTF
TGTGCCAGCAGTTCCCGGGGACTCTATGGCTACACCTTC
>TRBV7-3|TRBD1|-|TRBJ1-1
CASSSKGQGNTEAFF
TGTGCCAGCAGCTCAAAGGGACAGGGGAACACTGAAGCTTTCTTT
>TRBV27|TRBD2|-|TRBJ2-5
CASSLRVLETSGSGTQYF
TGTGCCAGCAGTTTAAGAGTTTTGGAGACTAGCGGTTCGGGGACCCAGTACTTC
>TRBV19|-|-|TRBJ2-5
CASSIPGKETQYF
TGTGCCAGTAGTATTCCGGGTAAAGAGACCCAGTACTTC
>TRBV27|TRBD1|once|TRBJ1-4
CASSKNRGSREKLFF
TGTGCCAGCAGTAAGAACAGGGGTTCTCGTGAAAAACTGTTTTTT
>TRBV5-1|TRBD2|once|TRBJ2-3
CASSLEGTSGRDTQYF
TGCGCCAGCAGCTTGGAAGGGACTAGCGGGAGAGATACGCAGTATTTT
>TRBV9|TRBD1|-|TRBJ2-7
CASSLSTGAGEQYF
TGTGCCAGCAGCCTATCGACAGGGGCCGGCGAGCAGTACTTC
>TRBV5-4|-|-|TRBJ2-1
CASNPTTGNEQFF
TGTGCCAGCAATCCGACTACAGGGAATGAGCAGTTCTTC
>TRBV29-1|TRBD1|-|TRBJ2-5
CSVPHRQGETQYF
TGCAGCGTTCCCCATCGACAGGGAGAGACCCAGTACTTC